The 24 T cell receptor beta chains in this list originate from one sample, sequenced in a study of cytotoxic CD8 clonotypes in ibrutinib-treated CLL. The method was immunoSEQ multiplex PCR; TCRdb's version includes in-frame clones alone and lacks a portion of them. This repertoire shows fewer than 85,000 clones, around 75% found once; its top ten account for around 5%. The sequences come from PBMCs, collected after 12 months of ibrutinib treatment. The receptor source for this set is a human donor with chronic lymphocytic leukemia.

This clone came up many times. The chain links TRBV6-1 to TRBJ1-2, with TRBD1 as a possible D gene (6 bases). The CDR3 contains 13 residues. Trimming took 5 bases from V and 4 from J, leaving 11 bases between them. CDR1 MNHNS and CDR2 SASEGT come from the germline V gene. The DNA for the CDR3 is TGTGCCAGCAGTCCCCGGACAGCCTATGGCTACACCTTC. It encodes CASSPRTAYGYTF.

The chain has TRBV4-3 and TRBJ1-4, with D possibly TRBD1 on 6 matching bases. The V end lost 0 bases, the J end lost 7 bases, and 12 bases lay between the germline ends. Germline values: CDR1 LGHNA, CDR2 YSLEER. The CDR3 sequence is 15 residues long. CDR3 amino acids: CASSQDGGPGEKLFF. The CDR3 coding sequence is TGCGCCAGCAGCCAAGATGGGGGGCCGGGTGAAAAACTGTTTTTT.

The chain is built from TRBV6-5 and TRBJ1-2; D is ambiguous. Germline-derived CDR1 and CDR2 are MNHEY and SVGAGI. Deletions cut 6 bases from V and 7 bases from J, with 18 bases between. This CDR3 is built from 14 residues. CDR3 loop: CASSRPVPGSGYTF. CDR3 nucleotide sequence: TGTGCCAGCAGCAGACCCGTTCCGGGTTCTGGCTACACCTTC.

The V gene is TRBV10-1, the J gene TRBJ2-1; 10 nucleotides match TRBD2. Trimming removed 1 base from V and 6 bases from J; junction bases left unmatched: 9. CDR3 size: 17 residues. Germline assignment: CDR1 WNHNN and CDR2 SYGVQD (reference sequence). The CDR3 DNA is TGCGCCAGCAGTGAGTACCCCCCCGGGACTAGCGCCAATGAGCAGTTCTTC. Translated, it gives CASSEYPPGTSANEQFF.

The chain is built from TRBV18 and TRBJ1-5, with 9 bases matching TRBD1. This CDR3 comprises 16 residues. CDR1 and CDR2 (germline): KGHSH, LQKENI. V lost 5 bases and J lost 3; bases outside the gene matches: 8. CDR3 sequence (DNA): TGTGCCAGCTCATCGGGACAGGGAGCGGTCAATCAGCCCCAGCATTTT. It translates to CASSSGQGAVNQPQHF.

The J gene is TRBJ2-3, the V gene TRBV19, with D hard to call. V lost 3 bases to trimming and J lost 2 bases, with 9 bases between them. The CDR3 is 14 residues long. Germline loops: CDR1 LNHDA, CDR2 SQIVND (reference sequence). CDR3 amino acids: CASSMVHYTDTQYF. CDR3 nucleotides: TGTGCCAGTAGTATGGTTCACTACACAGATACGCAGTATTTT.

Concerning this clone: The same CDR3 also results from other DNA sequences found in this sample. The chain links TRBV7-2 to TRBJ2-5, with D hard to call. The V end was cut by 1 base, the J end by 1 base, with 4 bases between. The CDR3 runs 13 residues. CDR1 and CDR2 (germline): SGHTA, FQGNSA. The CDR3 bases are TGTGCCAGCAGCTTAGGAGGCCAAGAGACCCAGTACTTC. Residues: CASSLGGQETQYF.

This clone appeared a few times. This chain joins TRBV10-3 and TRBJ2-3; 14 nucleotides match TRBD2. The CDR3 sequence is 14 residues long. The V gene's germline CDR1 is ENHRY and CDR2 SYGVKD. The ends lost 10 bases at V and 5 bases at J; junction bases unmatched: 5. Written as DNA, the CDR3 is TGTGCCACTTCGACTAGCGGGAGGGGAGATACGCAGTATTTT. It encodes CATSTSGRGDTQYF.

This sequence joins TRBV25-1 and TRBJ2-1; 10 bases align to TRBD2. The ends lost 7 bases at V and 0 bases at J; junction bases unmatched: 3. The CDR3 covers 15 residues. The germline V gene encodes CDR1 MGHDK and CDR2 SYGVNS. CDR3 DNA sequence: TGTGCCAGCACCTCTAGCGGGAGCTCCTACAATGAGCAGTTCTTC. Translation gives CASTSSGSSYNEQFF.

The chain recombines TRBV7-9 with TRBJ1-1; 8 nucleotides align to TRBD1. Germline loops: CDR1 SEHNR, CDR2 FQNEAQ (reference sequence). V lost 3 bases to trimming and J lost 3 bases; unmatched junction nucleotides: 3. The CDR3 loop spans 14 amino acids. The CDR3 loop is CASSFQQGDTEAFF. As DNA, the CDR3 is TGTGCCAGCAGCTTCCAACAGGGGGACACTGAAGCTTTCTTT.

The rearrangement joins TRBV5-6 to TRBJ1-4, with D possibly matching TRBD1 (5 bases). The CDR3 is 15 amino acids. The ends were cut back, 3 bases at V and 8 bases at J, with 17 bases in the middle. CDR1 is SGHDT and CDR2 is YYEEEE in the germline V gene. The CDR3 DNA is TGTGCCAGCAGCTCCGTACCCGGACGGGACGAAAAACTGTTTTTT. It codes for CASSSVPGRDEKLFF. The full variable domain, with the rest looked up from reference TRBV5-6 and TRBJ1-4, is DAGVTQSPTHLIKTRGQQVTLRCSPKSGHDTVSWYQQALGQGPQFIFQYYEEEERQRGNFPDRFSGHQFPNYSSELNVNALLLGDSALYLCASSSVPGRDEKLFFGSGTQLSVL.

This clone showed up just a few times. This chain uses TRBV7-7 with TRBJ2-5, with unresolved D. Germline V lookup: CDR1 SSHAT, CDR2 FNYEAQ (reference sequence). Deletions cut 5 bases from V and 5 bases from J, with 12 bases between. This CDR3 spans 13 amino acids. The CDR3 DNA follows: TGTGCCAGCAGCCAAAATTTGGGGGAGACCCAGTACTTC. Its translation is CASSQNLGETQYF.

This clone has only a few counts. The chain carries TRBV5-1 and TRBJ1-2; perhaps TRBD1 as D (6 bases). The CDR3 runs 14 residues. The germline V and J ends were trimmed by 4 bases and 3 bases, with 13 bases remaining between them. Germline V CDR1 and CDR2: SGHRS, YFSETQ. CDR3 in DNA: TGCGCCAGCAGCCTAGGGGGTTGGGACTATGGCTACACCTTC. Residues: CASSLGGWDYGYTF.

The rearrangement uses TRBV7-2 and TRBJ2-1; 9 positions match TRBD2. Germline V gene data show CDR1 as SGHTA and CDR2 as FQGNSA. This CDR3 has 17 residues. V gave up 2 bases and J gave up 8 bases; unmatched junction bases: 13. Here the CDR3 reads CASSLIPLAGTKDEQFF. The CDR3 coding sequence is TGTGCCAGCAGCTTAATCCCCCTAGCGGGGACCAAGGATGAGCAGTTCTTC. Supplemented by reference TRBV7-2 and TRBJ2-1, the full variable domain reads GAGVSQSPSNKVTEKGKDVELRCDPISGHTALYWYRQSLGQGLEFLIYFQGNSAPDKSGLPSDRFSAERTGGSVSTLTIQRTQQEDSAVYLCASSLIPLAGTKDEQFFGPGTRLTVL.

V is TRBV11-3 and J is TRBJ2-7, with 8 bases that match TRBD2. Looked up from germline, CDR1 is SGHNT and CDR2 is YENEEA. V shed 3 bases and J 7 bases; nucleotides not matched to a gene: 8. This CDR3 has 14 residues. The DNA for the CDR3 is TGTGCCAGCAGCTTTCGGGAGGGGGTGAGGGAGCAGTACTTC. Protein product: CASSFREGVREQYF.

The sample holds one count of this clone. The chain couples TRBV5-1 to TRBJ2-5; 12 bases agree with TRBD2. After removal of 0 bases from V and 5 bases from J, the junction contained 5 bases not matched to a gene. Germline assignment: CDR1 SGHRS and CDR2 YFSETQ. The CDR3 extends over 16 amino acids. CDR3 in amino acids: CASSLGLAGVWETQYF. The DNA of the CDR3 is TGCGCCAGCAGCTTGGGACTAGCGGGGGTTTGGGAGACCCAGTACTTC.

The V call is TRBV5-4, the J call TRBJ2-3; 11 bases align to TRBD2. CDR1 is SGHNT, CDR2 YYREEE, per germline (reference sequence). V shed 4 bases, J shed 4 bases, and the junction held 14 bases outside the gene matches. The CDR3 extends over 18 amino acids. CDR3 nucleotide sequence: TGTGCCAGCAGCGGCCTTAGCGGGAGGGCCCGGGGATCAGATACGCAGTATTTT. It is translated as CASSGLSGRARGSDTQYF.

The chain employs TRBV28 and TRBJ2-5; D tentatively reads TRBD1 or TRBD2 (5 bases each). This CDR3 spans 13 amino acids. The V gene's germline CDR1 is MDHEN and CDR2 SYDVKM. Trimming shortened V by 6 bases and J by 3 bases, and 11 bases separated the two germline ends. The CDR3 reads CASRTGPEETQYF. CDR3 bases: TGTGCCAGCAGAACGGGGCCGGAAGAGACCCAGTACTTC.

The V and J genes are TRBV7-3 and TRBJ1-1; no firm D call. Germline V gene sequence: CDR1 SGHTA, CDR2 FQGTGA. The V end lost 5 bases, the J end lost 8 bases, and 18 bases lay between the germline ends. CDR3 size: 14 residues. This CDR3 reads CASSPGPAGPEAFF. The CDR3 DNA reads as TGTGCCAGCAGCCCTGGACCGGCCGGGCCCGAAGCTTTCTTT.

J is TRBJ1-2 and V is TRBV4-1; no reliable D call. Germline V gene lookup returns CDR1 MGHRA and CDR2 YSYEKL. This CDR3 is built from 14 residues. Trimming took off 0 bases at V and 5 bases at J, with 10 bases between the two ends. As DNA, the CDR3 is TGCGCCAGCAGCCAAGATGGGTGGCGTTATGGCTACACCTTC. Translation gives CASSQDGWRYGYTF.

The V gene is TRBV7-3, the J gene TRBJ2-2, with D unclear. The CDR3 spans 16 residues. Germline lookup yields CDR1 SGHTA and CDR2 FQGTGA. Trimming cost V 1 base and J 2 bases, with 11 bases left between them. The CDR3 here is CASSLSGFSNTGELFF. The DNA for the CDR3 is TGTGCCAGCAGCTTAAGTGGGTTCAGCAACACCGGGGAGCTGTTTTTT.

V and J are TRBV28 and TRBJ2-3; D call uncertain. This CDR3 comprises 12 residues. Germline CDR1 MDHEN, CDR2 SYDVKM. Between the trimmed V and J ends, which lost 3 bases and 1 base, there was a span of 2 bases. Here the CDR3 reads CASSLGTDTQYF. The CDR3 nucleotides are TGTGCCAGCAGTTTGGGCACAGATACGCAGTATTTT.

The chain combines TRBV9 with TRBJ2-7; a weak D match, TRBD1 (5 bases). The CDR3 is 17 residues long. The germline V gene has CDR1 SGDLS and CDR2 YYNGEE. Trimming removed 0 bases from V and 4 bases from J, with 20 bases in between. CDR3 nucleotide sequence: TGTGCCAGCAGCGTAGAGGGTGGGGCAGGGCTACGGTACGAGCAGTACTTC. Protein sequence: CASSVEGGAGLRYEQYF.

In its sample, this clone was seen many times. The chain uses TRBV9 and TRBJ2-6, with D tentatively TRBD1 or TRBD2 (6 bases each). The CDR3 has 15 residues. With 4 bases removed from V and 5 bases from J, the gap between germline ends came to 13 bases. The germline V gene encodes CDR1 SGDLS and CDR2 YYNGEE. The CDR3 loop reads CASSSEGGRANVLTF. CDR3 coding DNA: TGTGCCAGCAGCTCTGAGGGGGGTAGGGCCAACGTCCTGACTTTC. The full variable domain, in which reference TRBV9 and TRBJ2-6 provide the parts outside the CDR3, is DSGVTQTPKHLITATGQRVTLRCSPRSGDLSVYWYQQSLDQGLQFLIQYYNGEERAKGNILERFSAQQFPDLHSELNLSSLELGDSALYFCASSSEGGRANVLTFGAGSRLTVL.